This TCR beta chain was recorded in a study of Ad26.COV2.S vaccination and SARS-CoV-2 variants. Treatment here: 15 to 20 received Ad26.COV2.S at low or high dose, single or two shots; about 5 received placebo; per-sample allocation not given. Sample collection was performed on day 63 after the first vaccine or placebo injection. This clone was observed a single time. Measured with immunoSEQ multiplex PCR; TCRdb has only the in-frame clones, and not every one. The table shows 250,000 to 300,000 clones, with about 89% occurring only once. The clonotype comes from a person between 18 and 60 years old who received the Ad26.COV2.S COVID-19 vaccine or a placebo. The source material was peripheral blood, sampled in a trial of Ad26.COV2.S vaccine versus placebo.

The CDR3 nucleotides read TGTGCCACCCCCAATGAGCAGTTCTTC. It encodes CATPNEQFF. This chain connects TRBV21-1 to TRBJ2-1. TRBV21-1 has pseudogene status. The CDR3 runs to 9 residues.